The source of this T cell receptor beta chain is a study of regulatory T cells in long-lasting Graves disease. Assembly of TCR beta libraries relied on iRepertoire HTBI primers together with Arm-PCR of CDR3 regions. Via MiXCR, TCRdb re-called the multiplex PCR reads, giving one row per CDR3 protein. The top ten hold about a fifth of the sample, which has hundreds of thousands of distinct CDR3 sequences, about a sixth seen once. V lost 6 bases to trimming and J lost 4 bases, with 7 bases between them. Germline CDR1 reads MNHEY; CDR2 reads SMNVEV (reference sequence). The CDR3 loop spans 13 amino acids. Time point specified: newly diagnosed GD, antithyroid drugs for less than 3 months. Extracted RNA from PBMCs served as the source of the TCR library.

The material sequenced was peripheral blood mononuclear cells (PBMCs), taken at new diagnosis, from a patient treated with antithyroid drugs. The chain joins TRBV27 to TRBJ1-6, with D maybe TRBD1 (6 bases). The sequence was collected from a female donor with Graves disease. The CDR3 region has the DNA TGTGCCAGCAGGACAGGTTATAATTCACCCCTCCACTTT. The encoded protein is CASRTGYNSPLHF.